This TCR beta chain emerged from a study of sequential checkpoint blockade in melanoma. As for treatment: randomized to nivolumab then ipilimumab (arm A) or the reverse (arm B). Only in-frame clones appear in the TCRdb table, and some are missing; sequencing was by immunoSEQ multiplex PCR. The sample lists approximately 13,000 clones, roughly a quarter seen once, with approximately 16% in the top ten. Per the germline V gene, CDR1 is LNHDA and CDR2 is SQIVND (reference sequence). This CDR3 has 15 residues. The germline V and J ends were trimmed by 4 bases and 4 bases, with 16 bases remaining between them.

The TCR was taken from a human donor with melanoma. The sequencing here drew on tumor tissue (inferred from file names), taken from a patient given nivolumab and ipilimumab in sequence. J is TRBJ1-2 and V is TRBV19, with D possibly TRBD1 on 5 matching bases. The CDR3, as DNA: TGTGCCAGTAGTACCCGGGGACCGCAGCCCTATGGCTACACCTTC. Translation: CASSTRGPQPYGYTF.